One sample yielded the 22 T cell receptor beta chains listed below, sequenced in a study of siplizumab effects on memory and regulatory T cells. TCRdb's copy holds only in-frame clones and misses some; the assay was immunoSEQ multiplex PCR. The profile shows over 35,000 clones, 80% to 90% of them singletons. Sequences were obtained from naive CD4+ T cells sorted from blood. All receptors derive from a human donor in good health.

The V and J genes are TRBV11-2 and TRBJ2-5; 7 positions match TRBD2. V shed 3 bases, J shed 1 base, and the junction held 2 bases outside the gene matches. This CDR3 contains 14 residues. CDR1 is SGHAT, CDR2 FQNNGV, per germline. Here the CDR3 reads CASSLGGLQETQYF. CDR3 DNA: TGTGCCAGCAGCTTGGGAGGGCTCCAAGAGACCCAGTACTTC. Looking up the rest from reference TRBV11-2 and TRBJ2-5 gives the full variable domain: EAGVAQSPRYKIIEKRQSVAFWCNPISGHATLYWYQQILGQGPKLLIQFQNNGVVDDSQLPKDRFSAERLKGVDSTLKIQPAKLEDSAVYLCASSLGGLQETQYFGPGTRLLVL.

The V and J genes are TRBV5-1 and TRBJ2-4; 8 positions match TRBD1. CDR1 is SGHRS and CDR2 is YFSETQ in the germline V gene. After removal of 4 bases from V and 6 bases from J, the junction contained 6 bases not matched to a gene. This CDR3 is built from 14 residues. CDR3 protein: CASSPRTGSNIQYF. In DNA form, the CDR3 reads TGCGCCAGCAGCCCACGGACAGGGTCAAACATTCAGTACTTC.

The chain has TRBV25-1 and TRBJ2-5; D is ambiguous. CDR3 length: 11 amino acids. V gave up 3 bases and J gave up 4 bases, with 3 bases separating them. Looked up from germline, CDR1 is MGHDK and CDR2 is SYGVNS. The CDR3 spells CASSDRETQYF. The CDR3 DNA reads TGTGCCAGCAGTGATCGAGAGACCCAGTACTTC.

This chain joins TRBV5-1 and TRBJ2-3; D gene ambiguous. The V end lost 1 base, the J end lost 0 bases, and 9 bases lay between the germline ends. The CDR3 totals 15 residues. In germline, CDR1 is SGHRS, CDR2 YFSETQ. As DNA, the CDR3 is TGCGCCAGCAGCTTGAGGGCCCCTAGCACAGATACGCAGTATTTT. Encoded protein: CASSLRAPSTDTQYF.

This clone was observed a handful of times. The chain carries TRBV12-5 and TRBJ1-6, with D possibly being TRBD1 (5 bases). The germline V gene encodes CDR1 LGHNT and CDR2 FRNRAP. The CDR3 covers 14 residues. V was clipped by 7 bases and J by 6 bases, with 13 bases between them. CDR3 nucleotide sequence: TGTGCTAGTGTTGCCGGGACTTTTAATTCACCCCTCCACTTT. Translation gives CASVAGTFNSPLHF.

The J gene is TRBJ1-5, the V gene TRBV6-5, with D tentatively TRBD1 (6 bases). This CDR3 is built from 13 residues. Trimming cost V 6 bases and J 10 bases, with 16 bases left between them. Germline values: CDR1 MNHEY, CDR2 SVGAGI. CDR3 loop: CASRTGNVEPQHF. The CDR3 region has the DNA TGTGCCAGCAGAACAGGGAACGTCGAACCCCAGCATTTT.

The CDR3: CASSGAAEETQYF. For the CDR3, the DNA is TGTGCCAGCAGCGGGGCAGCGGAAGAGACCCAGTACTTC. The chain links TRBV11-3 to TRBJ2-5, with D perhaps TRBD1 or TRBD2 (5 bases each). Trimming took 5 bases from V and 3 from J, leaving 10 bases between them. The CDR3 loop spans 13 amino acids. Germline CDR1 is SGHNT and CDR2 is YENEEA.

The CDR3 protein is CASSPLAGGPLSEQYF. In DNA, the CDR3 is TGTGCCAGCAGCCCTCTAGCGGGGGGGCCTTTGTCCGAGCAGTACTTC. The V gene is TRBV7-9, the J gene TRBJ2-7; the match to TRBD2 covers 12 bases. The CDR3 runs to 16 residues. V lost 5 bases to trimming and J lost 6 bases; unmatched junction nucleotides: 11. The germline V gene encodes CDR1 SEHNR and CDR2 FQNEAQ (reference sequence).

The chain uses TRBV9 and TRBJ1-3; D is possibly TRBD1 (6 bases). The CDR3 runs 15 residues. V shed 0 bases and J shed 1 base, with 8 bases lying between them. CDR1 and CDR2 from the germline V gene are SGDLS and YYNGEE. CDR3 in DNA: TGTGCCAGCAGCGTAGAGGGGGGTTCTGGAAACACCATATATTTT. Translating it yields CASSVEGGSGNTIYF.

The chain has TRBV27 and TRBJ1-3; 7 positions agree with TRBD1. The V segment lost 6 bases and the J segment 0 bases; nucleotides outside the gene matches: 5. Germline V gene sequence: CDR1 MNHEY, CDR2 SMNVEV (reference sequence). This CDR3 is 15 amino acids long. The CDR3 DNA is TGTGCCAGCAGATTGACAGGGAGCTCTGGAAACACCATATATTTT. Encoded protein: CASRLTGSSGNTIYF.

V gene TRBV14 combines with J gene TRBJ1-1; possibly TRBD1 for D (5 bases). The CDR3 length is 15 residues. CDR1 and CDR2 (germline): SGHDN, FVKESK. The germline V and J ends were trimmed by 1 base and 1 base, with 10 bases remaining between them. The DNA of the CDR3 is TGTGCCAGCAGCCAAGGGTGGAGGGGGAACACTGAAGCTTTCTTT. Translated, it gives CASSQGWRGNTEAFF.

The chain is built from TRBV7-9 and TRBJ2-7, with D possibly matching TRBD2 (5 bases). V was trimmed by 0 bases and J by 7 bases, leaving 19 bases between them. In germline, CDR1 is SEHNR, CDR2 FQNEAQ (reference sequence). This CDR3 contains 16 residues. CDR3 sequence (DNA): TGTGCCAGCAGCTTAGCGCGGGCGGTGGTGGGGTTTGAGCAGTACTTC. Amino acid sequence: CASSLARAVVGFEQYF.

V and J are TRBV18 and TRBJ1-1; the D gene is possibly TRBD1 (5 bases). V shed 3 bases and J shed 0 bases, with 11 bases lying between them. The V gene's germline CDR1 is KGHSH and CDR2 LQKENI. The CDR3 consists of 15 residues. The CDR3 sequence: CASSPGLQVNTEAFF. CDR3 bases: TGTGCCAGCTCACCGGGGCTCCAGGTGAACACTGAAGCTTTCTTT.

The chain links TRBV4-1 to TRBJ2-5; 10 positions match TRBD2. In germline, CDR1 is MGHRA, CDR2 YSYEKL. Trimming cost V 0 bases and J 1 base; bases outside gene matches: 5. The CDR3 length is 17 residues. The CDR3 sequence: CASSQEVAGGAQETQYF. The CDR3 bases are TGCGCCAGCAGCCAAGAGGTAGCGGGAGGAGCCCAAGAGACCCAGTACTTC.

This sequence joins TRBV5-4 and TRBJ2-7, with D possibly called TRBD1 or TRBD2 (6 bases each). The CDR3 sequence is 14 residues long. Germline V CDR1 and CDR2: SGHNT, YYREEE (reference sequence). Deletions cut 5 bases from V and 0 bases from J, with 12 bases between. The CDR3 region is CASRYEGGSYEQYF. The DNA of the CDR3 is TGTGCCAGCAGGTATGAGGGGGGCTCCTACGAGCAGTACTTC.

The chain couples TRBV5-5 to TRBJ2-5; D may correspond to TRBD1 or TRBD2 (6 bases each). Trimming shortened V by 4 bases and J by 2 bases, and 21 bases separated the two germline ends. The CDR3 consists of 17 residues. CDR1 and CDR2 (germline): SGHKS, YYEKEE (reference sequence). The CDR3: CASSLGLLRGRQETQYF. As DNA, the CDR3 is TGTGCCAGCAGCCTGGGCCTCCTTCGGGGGCGTCAAGAGACCCAGTACTTC.

This chain connects TRBV7-9 to TRBJ2-1; D is unresolved. CDR1 and CDR2 (germline): SEHNR, FQNEAQ (reference sequence). The length of the CDR3 is 15 residues. V gave up 4 bases and J gave up 3 bases, with 13 bases separating them. As DNA, the CDR3 is TGTGCCAGCAGCTCCCAACTCGGCAGCTACAATGAGCAGTTCTTC. Translated, it gives CASSSQLGSYNEQFF.

The rearrangement joins TRBV9 to TRBJ2-7, with 9 bases matching TRBD1. The V gene's germline CDR1 is SGDLS and CDR2 YYNGEE. V shed 2 bases, J shed 3 bases, and the junction held 6 bases outside the gene matches. The CDR3 is 15 amino acids. CDR3 DNA: TGTGCCAGCAGCGTTAGGGGGACAGGGAACTACGAGCAGTACTTC. Translation gives CASSVRGTGNYEQYF.

The chain is built from TRBV6-7 and TRBJ2-1, with D unresolved. TRBV6-7 is filed as an ORF, its function uncertain. V lost 1 base, J lost 3 bases, and 1 base lay in between. The CDR3 is 12 residues long. Here the CDR3 reads CASSYCYNEQFF. Written as DNA, the CDR3 is TGTGCCAGCAGTTACTGCTACAATGAGCAGTTCTTC.

CDR3 sequence reads: CASSPGGRDTGELFF. In DNA form, the CDR3 reads TGTGCCAGCAGCCCTGGGGGCCGGGACACCGGGGAGCTGTTTTTT. V and J are TRBV25-1 and TRBJ2-2; weak D call: TRBD1 (6 bases). Germline CDR1 reads MGHDK; CDR2 reads SYGVNS. This CDR3 comprises 15 residues. Trimming stripped 6 bases from V and 3 bases from J, with 14 bases between.

The chain links TRBV6-1 to TRBJ1-2; D ambiguous. The CDR3 is made up of 15 amino acids. CDR1 MNHNS and CDR2 SASEGT come from the germline V gene. V lost 1 base, J lost 1 base, and 10 bases lay in between. In DNA form, the CDR3 reads TGTGCCAGCAGTGAAGGGATCAACCGTAACTATGGCTACACCTTC. It translates to CASSEGINRNYGYTF.

The V gene is TRBV18, the J gene TRBJ1-3, with D possibly being TRBD1 (5 bases). Germline CDR1 is KGHSH and CDR2 is LQKENI. V lost 6 bases and J 0 bases, leaving 18 bases between the germline ends. This CDR3 spans 17 amino acids. CDR3 in DNA: TGTGCCAGCTCCCCCCCGGGACGTGGTGTCTCTGGAAACACCATATATTTT. Its protein product is CASSPPGRGVSGNTIYF. Full variable domain (remainder filled in from reference TRBV18 and TRBJ1-3): NAGVMQNPRHLVRRRGQEARLRCSPMKGHSHVYWYRQLPEEGLKFMVYLQKENIIDESGMPKERFSAEFPKEGPSILRIQQVVRGDSAAYFCASSPPGRGVSGNTIYFGEGSWLTVV.